A selection of T cell receptor beta chains follows, all from one sample in a study of cytotoxic CD8 clonotypes in ibrutinib-treated CLL. Generated by immunoSEQ multiplex PCR, the TCRdb table keeps only in-frame clones and is missing some. The table has a few hundred thousand clones, approximately 67% seen once. The sample here was PBMCs, taken after 36 months of ibrutinib treatment. Source of these receptors: a human donor with chronic lymphocytic leukemia. Each CDR3 is given with its conserved first and last residue. The D gene is left open where the match is weak. Size values are once, few and many counts, or a class for expanded clones, and some rows have none.

v_call: TRBV7-3
d_call: TRBD2
j_call: TRBJ2-3
clone_size: -
cdr3_aa: CASSFVGGATDTQYF
cdr3_nt: TGTGCCAGCAGCTTTGTCGGGGGGGCGACAGATACGCAGTATTTT

v_call: TRBV15
d_call: -
j_call: TRBJ2-5
clone_size: -
cdr3_aa: CATSRDPPGAGETQYF
cdr3_nt: TGTGCCACCAGCAGAGATCCGCCAGGGGCGGGGGAGACCCAGTACTTC

v_call: TRBV4-1
d_call: -
j_call: TRBJ1-1
clone_size: -
cdr3_aa: CASSQDRFPEAFF
cdr3_nt: TGCGCCAGCAGCCAAGACAGGTTCCCTGAAGCTTTCTTT

v_call: TRBV10-3
d_call: TRBD2
j_call: TRBJ2-3
clone_size: -
cdr3_aa: CAIRDGLASQYF
cdr3_nt: TGTGCCATCAGGGACGGACTAGCTTCGCAGTATTTT

v_call: TRBV5-1
d_call: TRBD1
j_call: TRBJ2-6
clone_size: -
cdr3_aa: CASSLRTGGAPGANVLTF
cdr3_nt: TGCGCCAGCAGCTTGAGGACAGGGGGCGCGCCTGGGGCCAACGTCCTGACTTTC

v_call: TRBV11-2
d_call: -
j_call: TRBJ1-1
clone_size: -
cdr3_aa: CASSTPGAVNTEAFF
cdr3_nt: TGTGCCAGCAGTACCCCAGGGGCGGTGAACACTGAAGCTTTCTTT

v_call: TRBV18
d_call: -
j_call: TRBJ1-4
clone_size: -
cdr3_aa: CASSPIGSGAPPGEKLFF
cdr3_nt: TGTGCCAGCTCACCCATCGGGTCAGGGGCACCTCCTGGGGAAAAACTGTTTTTT

v_call: TRBV29-1
d_call: TRBD1
j_call: TRBJ2-6
clone_size: -
cdr3_aa: CSVETRQGAFSSGANVLTF
cdr3_nt: TGCAGCGTTGAAACCCGACAGGGGGCGTTTTCGTCTGGGGCCAACGTCCTGACTTTC

v_call: TRBV7-6
d_call: -
j_call: TRBJ1-5
clone_size: once
cdr3_aa: CASSLGAGYSNQPQHF
cdr3_nt: TGTGCCAGCAGCTTAGGGGCGGGGTATAGCAATCAGCCCCAGCATTTT

v_call: TRBV27
d_call: -
j_call: TRBJ1-2
clone_size: -
cdr3_aa: CASSYGYTF
cdr3_nt: TGTGCCAGCAGCTATGGCTACACCTTC

v_call: TRBV28
d_call: -
j_call: TRBJ1-2
clone_size: -
cdr3_aa: CASSPIDRPYGYTF
cdr3_nt: TGTGCCAGCAGCCCCATCGACAGACCCTATGGCTACACCTTC

v_call: TRBV29-1
d_call: TRBD2
j_call: TRBJ2-3
clone_size: once
cdr3_aa: CSAWGGFNTDTQYF
cdr3_nt: TGCAGCGCCTGGGGGGGGTTTAACACAGATACGCAGTATTTT

v_call: TRBV9
d_call: -
j_call: TRBJ2-1
clone_size: -
cdr3_aa: CASSVGLVLDEQFF
cdr3_nt: TGTGCCAGCAGCGTAGGGCTAGTTCTGGATGAGCAGTTCTTC

v_call: TRBV6-5
d_call: TRBD1
j_call: TRBJ2-7
clone_size: -
cdr3_aa: CASSAAGTGVDEQYF
cdr3_nt: TGTGCCAGCAGTGCCGCCGGGACAGGGGTTGACGAGCAGTACTTC

v_call: TRBV10-3
d_call: -
j_call: TRBJ2-2
clone_size: -
cdr3_aa: CATSRTEANTGELFF
cdr3_nt: TGTGCCACCTCCAGGACGGAAGCGAACACCGGGGAGCTGTTTTTT

v_call: TRBV9
d_call: TRBD1
j_call: TRBJ2-5
clone_size: -
cdr3_aa: CASSPRTGTPQETQYF
cdr3_nt: TGTGCCAGCAGCCCACGGACAGGGACCCCCCAAGAGACCCAGTACTTC

v_call: TRBV6-5
d_call: -
j_call: TRBJ2-3
clone_size: -
cdr3_aa: CASSSQGRTDTQYF
cdr3_nt: TGTGCCAGCAGTTCCCAGGGTCGCACAGATACGCAGTATTTT

v_call: TRBV27
d_call: TRBD2
j_call: TRBJ2-4
clone_size: -
cdr3_aa: CASMRTSGKNIQYF
cdr3_nt: TGTGCCAGCATGCGGACTAGCGGCAAAAACATTCAGTACTTC

v_call: TRBV9
d_call: -
j_call: TRBJ2-2
clone_size: -
cdr3_aa: CASSVSLWDRVTGELFF
cdr3_nt: TGTGCCAGCAGCGTCAGCCTTTGGGACCGGGTCACCGGGGAGCTGTTTTTT

v_call: TRBV28
d_call: TRBD1
j_call: TRBJ2-7
clone_size: -
cdr3_aa: CASTSPRTGNYEQYF
cdr3_nt: TGTGCCAGCACCTCACCTAGGACAGGGAACTACGAGCAGTACTTC

v_call: TRBV4-1
d_call: TRBD1
j_call: TRBJ2-3
clone_size: few
cdr3_aa: CASSQGTGLSDTQYF
cdr3_nt: TGCGCCAGCAGCCAAGGGACAGGGCTGTCAGATACGCAGTATTTT

v_call: TRBV15
d_call: -
j_call: TRBJ2-7
clone_size: -
cdr3_aa: CATSRAQGGYEQYF
cdr3_nt: TGTGCCACCAGCAGAGCGCAGGGAGGCTACGAGCAGTACTTC

v_call: TRBV2
d_call: -
j_call: TRBJ1-1
clone_size: -
cdr3_aa: CASSEMARDVSEAFF
cdr3_nt: TGTGCCAGCAGTGAGATGGCCAGGGACGTTTCTGAAGCTTTCTTT

v_call: TRBV7-3
d_call: TRBD2
j_call: TRBJ2-1
clone_size: -
cdr3_aa: CASSLTSGIYNEQFF
cdr3_nt: TGTGCCAGCAGCTTGACTAGCGGGATATACAATGAGCAGTTCTTC

v_call: TRBV27
d_call: TRBD1
j_call: TRBJ1-6
clone_size: -
cdr3_aa: CASSLKAGQVLNSPLHF
cdr3_nt: TGTGCCAGCAGCCTTAAGGCGGGACAGGTACTTAATTCACCCCTCCACTTT

v_call: TRBV6-1
d_call: TRBD1
j_call: TRBJ1-5
clone_size: -
cdr3_aa: CASREQGNQPQHF
cdr3_nt: TGTGCCAGCAGGGAACAGGGGAATCAGCCCCAGCATTTT

v_call: TRBV19
d_call: TRBD2
j_call: TRBJ2-3
clone_size: -
cdr3_aa: CASSIARGEAIGQYF
cdr3_nt: TGTGCCAGTAGTATAGCACGGGGGGAGGCTATCGGGCAGTATTTT

v_call: TRBV29-1
d_call: -
j_call: TRBJ2-7
clone_size: once
cdr3_aa: CSVELDLPYEQYF
cdr3_nt: TGCAGCGTTGAATTGGACCTACCCTACGAGCAGTACTTC

v_call: TRBV6-5
d_call: TRBD1
j_call: TRBJ1-1
clone_size: -
cdr3_aa: CASNRGPWGTEAFF
cdr3_nt: TGTGCCAGCAACAGGGGCCCCTGGGGCACTGAAGCTTTCTTT

v_call: TRBV20-1
d_call: TRBD1
j_call: TRBJ1-4
clone_size: -
cdr3_aa: CSTTGGEKLFF
cdr3_nt: TGCAGTACCACAGGGGGTGAAAAACTGTTTTTT

v_call: TRBV29-1
d_call: -
j_call: TRBJ2-3
clone_size: -
cdr3_aa: CSHGGGQPDTQYF
cdr3_nt: TGCAGTCATGGGGGGGGACAGCCAGATACGCAGTATTTT

v_call: TRBV27
d_call: -
j_call: TRBJ2-1
clone_size: -
cdr3_aa: CASSLYPGPGRANEQFF
cdr3_nt: TGTGCCAGCAGTTTATACCCCGGACCCGGTAGGGCCAATGAGCAGTTCTTC

v_call: TRBV13
d_call: -
j_call: TRBJ1-2
clone_size: -
cdr3_aa: CASSLDRTGYTF
cdr3_nt: TGTGCCAGCAGCTTAGACCGGACCGGCTACACCTTC

v_call: TRBV13
d_call: -
j_call: TRBJ2-5
clone_size: -
cdr3_aa: CASSLGGPETQYF
cdr3_nt: TGTGCCAGCAGCTTAGGTGGGCCGGAGACCCAGTACTTC

v_call: TRBV27
d_call: -
j_call: TRBJ1-4
clone_size: -
cdr3_aa: CASRSTRGEKLFF
cdr3_nt: TGTGCCAGCCGGTCGACGAGGGGGGAAAAACTGTTTTTT

v_call: TRBV6-6
d_call: TRBD1
j_call: TRBJ2-5
clone_size: -
cdr3_aa: CASVAGGVETQYF
cdr3_nt: TGTGCCAGCGTCGCAGGGGGCGTAGAGACCCAGTACTTC

v_call: TRBV6-1
d_call: -
j_call: TRBJ1-1
clone_size: -
cdr3_aa: CASSERDGAFF
cdr3_nt: TGTGCCAGCAGTGAAAGGGACGGAGCTTTCTTT

v_call: TRBV7-8
d_call: -
j_call: TRBJ1-2
clone_size: few
cdr3_aa: CASSLEGRGNYGYTF
cdr3_nt: TGTGCCAGCAGCTTAGAGGGTCGGGGTAACTATGGCTACACCTTC

v_call: TRBV18
d_call: -
j_call: TRBJ1-1
clone_size: -
cdr3_aa: CASSTSTWNTEAFF
cdr3_nt: TGTGCCAGCTCCACATCGACATGGAACACTGAAGCTTTCTTT

v_call: TRBV29-1
d_call: TRBD2
j_call: TRBJ2-7
clone_size: -
cdr3_aa: CSVARGVSYEQYF
cdr3_nt: TGCAGCGTTGCACGGGGGGTCAGTTACGAGCAGTACTTC

v_call: TRBV6-1
d_call: -
j_call: TRBJ2-1
clone_size: -
cdr3_aa: CASSEALQGGEQFF
cdr3_nt: TGTGCCAGCAGTGAAGCGCTTCAGGGGGGTGAGCAGTTCTTC

v_call: TRBV4-1
d_call: TRBD2
j_call: TRBJ2-1
clone_size: once
cdr3_aa: CASRYGGGEQFF
cdr3_nt: TGCGCCAGCAGGTACGGCGGGGGTGAGCAGTTCTTC

v_call: TRBV19
d_call: TRBD2
j_call: TRBJ2-5
clone_size: -
cdr3_aa: CASSGRTSGIETQYF
cdr3_nt: TGTGCCAGTAGTGGCCGGACTAGCGGGATAGAGACCCAGTACTTC

v_call: TRBV7-9
d_call: -
j_call: TRBJ1-4
clone_size: -
cdr3_aa: CASSPRGEKLFF
cdr3_nt: TGTGCCAGCAGCCCTCGGGGTGAAAAACTGTTTTTT

v_call: TRBV25-1
d_call: -
j_call: TRBJ1-2
clone_size: few
cdr3_aa: CASSEGYPPLYGYTF
cdr3_nt: TGTGCCAGCAGTGAAGGGTATCCACCGCTCTATGGCTACACCTTC

v_call: TRBV4-1
d_call: TRBD2
j_call: TRBJ2-1
clone_size: -
cdr3_aa: CASSQDTGLAVPRDYNEQFF
cdr3_nt: TGCGCCAGCAGCCAAGATACGGGACTAGCGGTCCCAAGGGACTACAATGAGCAGTTCTTC

v_call: TRBV30
d_call: -
j_call: TRBJ2-3
clone_size: few
cdr3_aa: CAWSVSLYF
cdr3_nt: TGTGCCTGGAGTGTAAGTTTGTATTTT

v_call: TRBV19
d_call: TRBD1
j_call: TRBJ1-2
clone_size: -
cdr3_aa: CASKRTGEDGYTF
cdr3_nt: TGTGCCAGTAAAAGGACAGGTGAGGATGGCTACACCTTC

v_call: TRBV6-5
d_call: TRBD1
j_call: TRBJ2-1
clone_size: -
cdr3_aa: CASSLRDRTNNEQFF
cdr3_nt: TGTGCCAGCAGTCTCCGGGACAGGACCAACAATGAGCAGTTCTTC

v_call: TRBV9
d_call: -
j_call: TRBJ2-7
clone_size: -
cdr3_aa: CASSVGGLGYEQYF
cdr3_nt: TGTGCCAGCAGCGTAGGGGGATTAGGGTACGAGCAGTACTTC

v_call: TRBV5-1
d_call: -
j_call: TRBJ2-3
clone_size: -
cdr3_aa: CASSFLGNTDTQYF
cdr3_nt: TGCGCCAGCAGCTTCCTGGGAAACACAGATACGCAGTATTTT

v_call: TRBV9
d_call: -
j_call: TRBJ1-6
clone_size: -
cdr3_aa: CASSVGEFSPLHF
cdr3_nt: TGTGCCAGCAGCGTAGGAGAGTTCTCACCCCTCCACTTT

v_call: TRBV29-1
d_call: -
j_call: TRBJ1-1
clone_size: -
cdr3_aa: CSVEDLGGSGNTEAFF
cdr3_nt: TGCAGCGTTGAAGATTTAGGGGGAAGCGGGAACACTGAAGCTTTCTTT

v_call: TRBV4-1
d_call: TRBD2
j_call: TRBJ2-3
clone_size: -
cdr3_aa: CASSQELATSRWQYF
cdr3_nt: TGCGCCAGCAGCCAAGAATTGGCGACTAGCAGATGGCAGTATTTT

v_call: TRBV7-2
d_call: -
j_call: TRBJ2-1
clone_size: -
cdr3_aa: CASSLEAYNEQFF
cdr3_nt: TGTGCCAGCAGCTTAGAAGCTTACAATGAGCAGTTCTTC